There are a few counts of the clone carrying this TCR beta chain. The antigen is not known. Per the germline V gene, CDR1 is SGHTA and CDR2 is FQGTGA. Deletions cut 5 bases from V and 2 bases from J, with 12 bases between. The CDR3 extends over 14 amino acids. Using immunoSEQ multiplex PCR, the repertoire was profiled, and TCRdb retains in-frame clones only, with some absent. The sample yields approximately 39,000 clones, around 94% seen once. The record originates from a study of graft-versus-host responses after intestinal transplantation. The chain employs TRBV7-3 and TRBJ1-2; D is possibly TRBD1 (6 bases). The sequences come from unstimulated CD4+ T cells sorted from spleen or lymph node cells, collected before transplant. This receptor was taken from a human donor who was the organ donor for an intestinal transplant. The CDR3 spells CASSATGTNYGYTF. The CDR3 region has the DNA TGTGCCAGCAGCGCCACAGGGACCAACTATGGCTACACCTTC.